Many counts were recorded for the clone carrying this TCR beta chain. Its antigen is not identified. The CDR3 has 13 residues. Trimming took 5 bases from V and 8 from J; bases not matched to a gene: 2. Germline CDR1 is SNHLY and CDR2 is FYNNEI. Time point denoted: sample taken at primary tumor resection. This record comes from a study of spatial heterogeneity in lung cancer. TCRdb passed the 5' RACE reads through MiXCR, listing each CDR3 protein once. The sample records 18,000 or so distinct CDR3 sequences, around 5% being singletons. Findings and limits, study-wide: Tracking of ubiquitous and regional nonsynonymous mutations by counts of ubiquitous and regional expanded TCRs, respectively, was seen. Counts of expanded intratumoral alpha and beta TCRs tracked tumor mutation counts.

The sequence derives from a female donor with early-stage non-small cell lung cancer. The specimen comprised lung tumor tissue, sampled at surgery. This chain connects TRBV2 to TRBJ1-3; 11 bases agree with TRBD1. DNA for the CDR3: TGTGCCAGCAGTTTGGACAGGGGGCACACCATATATTTT. Its protein product is CASSLDRGHTIYF.